Here is one TCR beta chain with its context. This entry belongs to a study of identical twins. TCRdb independently ran MiXCR on the 5' RACE reads; one entry per CDR3 protein. Seen here are 650,000 to 800,000 distinct CDR3 sequences, 8.6% observed once, and the top ten hold around 0.98%. Separately, the same data were catalogued under a study of yellow fever vaccine responses in identical twins.

The source is a young woman in good health. Sequencing input: PBMCs.

The CDR3 DNA reads TGTGCCAGCAGCTTAGGTCCGGGGCTAAATTACGAGCAGTACTTC. Translated, it gives CASSLGPGLNYEQYF. The chain is built from TRBV7-2 and TRBJ2-7; D may be TRBD1 or TRBD2 (5 bases each). This CDR3 has 15 amino acids. Trimming cost V 1 base and J 4 bases, with 14 bases left between them. Germline CDR1 reads SGHTA; CDR2 reads FQGNSA.